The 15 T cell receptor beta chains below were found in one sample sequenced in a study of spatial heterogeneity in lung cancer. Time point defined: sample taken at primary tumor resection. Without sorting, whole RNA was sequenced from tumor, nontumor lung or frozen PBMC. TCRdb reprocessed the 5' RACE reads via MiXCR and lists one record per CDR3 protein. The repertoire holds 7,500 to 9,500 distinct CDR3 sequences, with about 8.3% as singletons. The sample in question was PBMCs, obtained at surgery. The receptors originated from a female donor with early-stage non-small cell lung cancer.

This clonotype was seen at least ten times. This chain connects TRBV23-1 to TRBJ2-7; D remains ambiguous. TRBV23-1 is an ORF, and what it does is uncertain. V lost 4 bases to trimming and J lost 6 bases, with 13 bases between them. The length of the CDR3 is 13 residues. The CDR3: CASSRAEYVEQYF. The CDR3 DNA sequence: TGCGCCAGCAGTCGGGCAGAATACGTCGAGCAGTACTTC.

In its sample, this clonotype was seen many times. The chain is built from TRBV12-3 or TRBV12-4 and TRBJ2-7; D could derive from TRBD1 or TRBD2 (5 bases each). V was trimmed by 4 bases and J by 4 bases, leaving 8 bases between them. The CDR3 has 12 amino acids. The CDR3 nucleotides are TGTGCCAGCAGTTCGGGACCTTACGAGCAGTACTTC. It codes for CASSSGPYEQYF.

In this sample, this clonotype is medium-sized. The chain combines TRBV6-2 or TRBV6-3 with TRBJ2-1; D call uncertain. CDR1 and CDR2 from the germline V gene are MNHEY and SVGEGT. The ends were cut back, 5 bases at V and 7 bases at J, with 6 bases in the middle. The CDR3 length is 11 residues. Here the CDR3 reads CASSERNEQFF. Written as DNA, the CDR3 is TGTGCCAGCAGTGAGAGGAATGAGCAGTTCTTC.

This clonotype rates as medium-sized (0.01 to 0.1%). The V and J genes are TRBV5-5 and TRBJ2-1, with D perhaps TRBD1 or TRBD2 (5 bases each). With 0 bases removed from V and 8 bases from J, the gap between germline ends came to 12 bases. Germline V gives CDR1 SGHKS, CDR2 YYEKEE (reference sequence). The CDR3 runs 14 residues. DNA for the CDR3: TGTGCCAGCAGCTTGGACGGGGCCTTCGATGAGCAGTTCTTC. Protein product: CASSLDGAFDEQFF.

The CDR3 reads CASSSGETQYF. DNA of the CDR3: TGTGCCAGCAGTTCGGGGGAGACCCAGTACTTC. The chain couples TRBV7-8 to TRBJ2-5; possible D gene TRBD2, 5 bases. The germline V and J ends were trimmed by 6 bases and 5 bases, with 7 bases remaining between them. The CDR3 covers 11 residues. CDR1 and CDR2 (germline): SGHVS, FQNEAQ.

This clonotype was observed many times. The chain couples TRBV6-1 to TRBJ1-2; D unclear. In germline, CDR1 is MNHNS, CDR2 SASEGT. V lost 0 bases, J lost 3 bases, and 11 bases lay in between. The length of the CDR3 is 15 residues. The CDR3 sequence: CASSEAPWRDYGYTF. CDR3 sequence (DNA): TGTGCCAGCAGTGAAGCTCCATGGCGTGACTATGGCTACACCTTC.

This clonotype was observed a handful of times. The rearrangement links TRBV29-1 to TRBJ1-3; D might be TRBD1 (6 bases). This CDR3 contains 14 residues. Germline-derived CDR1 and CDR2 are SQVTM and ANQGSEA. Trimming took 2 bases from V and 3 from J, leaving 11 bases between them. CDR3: CSVELGAVGNTIYF. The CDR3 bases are TGCAGCGTTGAATTGGGGGCGGTTGGAAACACCATATATTTT.

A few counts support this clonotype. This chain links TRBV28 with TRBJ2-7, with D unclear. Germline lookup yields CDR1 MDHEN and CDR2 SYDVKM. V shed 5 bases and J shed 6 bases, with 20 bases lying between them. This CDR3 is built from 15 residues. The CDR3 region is CASSQNGRPDIEQYF. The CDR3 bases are TGTGCCAGCAGTCAGAACGGTAGACCAGATATCGAGCAGTACTTC.

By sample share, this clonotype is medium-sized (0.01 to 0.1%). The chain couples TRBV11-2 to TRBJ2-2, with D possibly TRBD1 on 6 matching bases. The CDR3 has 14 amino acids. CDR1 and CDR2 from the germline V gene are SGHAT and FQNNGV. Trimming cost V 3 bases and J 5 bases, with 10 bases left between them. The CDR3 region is CASSFNQGTGELFF. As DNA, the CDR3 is TGTGCCAGCAGCTTCAACCAGGGGACCGGGGAGCTGTTTTTT.

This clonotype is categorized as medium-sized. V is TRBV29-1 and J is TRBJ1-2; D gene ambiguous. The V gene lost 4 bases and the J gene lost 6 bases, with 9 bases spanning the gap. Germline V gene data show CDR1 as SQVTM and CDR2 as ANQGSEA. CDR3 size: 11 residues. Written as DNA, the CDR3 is TGCAGCGTTGTGACACCGGATGGCTACACCTTC. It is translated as CSVVTPDGYTF.

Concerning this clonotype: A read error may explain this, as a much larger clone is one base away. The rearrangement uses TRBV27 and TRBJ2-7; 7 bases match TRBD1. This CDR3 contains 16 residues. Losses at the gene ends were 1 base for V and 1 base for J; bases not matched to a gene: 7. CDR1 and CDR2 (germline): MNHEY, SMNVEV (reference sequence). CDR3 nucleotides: TGTGCCAGCAGTTTATTGTTCCCAGGGGGATCCTACGAGCAGTACTTC. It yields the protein CASSLLFPGGSYEQYF.

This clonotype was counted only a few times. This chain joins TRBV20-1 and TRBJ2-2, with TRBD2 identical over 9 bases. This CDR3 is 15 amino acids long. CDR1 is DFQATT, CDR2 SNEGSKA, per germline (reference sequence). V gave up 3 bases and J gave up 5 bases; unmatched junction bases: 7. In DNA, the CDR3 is TGCAGTGCTAGCGACGGGACTAGCTTGACCGGGGAGCTGTTTTTT. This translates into CSASDGTSLTGELFF.

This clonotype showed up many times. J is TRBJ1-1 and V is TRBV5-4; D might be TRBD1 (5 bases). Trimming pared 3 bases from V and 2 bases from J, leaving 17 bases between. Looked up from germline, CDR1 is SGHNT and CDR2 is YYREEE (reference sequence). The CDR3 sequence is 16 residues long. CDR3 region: CASSSGNKGRNTEAFF. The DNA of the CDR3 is TGTGCCAGCAGCTCGGGCAATAAGGGGAGAAACACTGAAGCTTTCTTT.

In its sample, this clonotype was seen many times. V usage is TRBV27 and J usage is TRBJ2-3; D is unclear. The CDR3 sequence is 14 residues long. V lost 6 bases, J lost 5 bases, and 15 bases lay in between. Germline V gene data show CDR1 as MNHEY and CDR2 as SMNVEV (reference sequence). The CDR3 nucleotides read TGTGCCAGCAGCGTGGTGGGGATTGGAGATACGCAGTATTTT. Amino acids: CASSVVGIGDTQYF.

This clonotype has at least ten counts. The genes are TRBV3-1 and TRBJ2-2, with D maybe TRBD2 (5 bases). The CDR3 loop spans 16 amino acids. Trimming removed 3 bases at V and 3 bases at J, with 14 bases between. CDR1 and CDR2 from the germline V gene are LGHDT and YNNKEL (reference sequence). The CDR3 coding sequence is TGTGCCAGCAGCCAGGGAGACTCGCGGGACACCGGGGAGCTGTTTTTT. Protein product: CASSQGDSRDTGELFF.